Below are 27 T cell receptor beta chains sequenced from a single sample in a study of OX40 agonist ivuxolimab in advanced cancers. Method: immunoSEQ multiplex PCR; TCRdb's copy keeps in-frame clones and lacks some. The sample yields 90,000 or so clones, 90% to 95% seen once. Sequences were derived from CD4+ or CD8+ T cells sorted from blood, sampled in a trial of the OX40 agonist ivuxolimab. The source is an adult with an advanced solid tumor such as melanoma, head and neck, liver or kidney cancer.

The table lists this clone with a count of one. The chain links TRBV19 to TRBJ2-5; the match to TRBD2 covers 8 bases. V lost 1 base to trimming and J lost 2 bases; unmatched junction nucleotides: 3. Looked up from germline, CDR1 is LNHDA and CDR2 is SQIVND (reference sequence). The CDR3 totals 15 residues. DNA of the CDR3: TGTGCCAGTAGTATAGGAACTAGCGGACAAGAGACCCAGTACTTC. It encodes CASSIGTSGQETQYF.

This clone has just one count. The chain uses TRBV19 and TRBJ1-2, with D unresolved. V lost 5 bases, J lost 4 bases, and 8 bases lay in between. Germline V CDR1 and CDR2: LNHDA, SQIVND (reference sequence). CDR3 length equals 12 residues. The CDR3 DNA reads TGTGCCAGTAGTCCCCGCAGCTATGGCTACACCTTC. Residues: CASSPRSYGYTF.

The CDR3 DNA reads as TGCAGCGTTGATTGGACAGGCACGAACACCGGGGAGCTGTTTTTT. It is translated as CSVDWTGTNTGELFF. The chain couples TRBV29-1 to TRBJ2-2; 7 nucleotides align to TRBD1. This CDR3 spans 15 amino acids. Germline CDR1 SQVTM, CDR2 ANQGSEA. V was pared by 3 bases and J by 0 bases, with 4 bases of the junction left unmatched.

The chain uses TRBV30 and TRBJ1-4; D unresolved. Germline CDR1 is GTSNPN and CDR2 is SVGIG (reference sequence). V was shortened by 4 bases and J by 7 bases, with 13 bases between the two germline ends. This CDR3 is built from 13 residues. The DNA for the CDR3 is TGTGCCTGGAACCGACTAATAGGTGAAAAACTGTTTTTT. Residues: CAWNRLIGEKLFF. Combining the CDR3 with reference TRBV30 and TRBJ1-4 gives the whole variable domain SQTIHQWPATLVQPVGSPLSLECTVEGTSNPNLYWYRQAAGRGLQLLFYSVGIGQISSEVPQNLSASRPQDRQFILSSKKLLLSDSGFYLCAWNRLIGEKLFFGSGTQLSVL.

Remarks on this clone: The junction departs from germline at one end; a sequencing error may be responsible. The V call is TRBV7-3, the J call TRBJ1-2; no clear D. The CDR3 is 13 amino acids. Germline-derived CDR1 and CDR2 are SGHTA and FQGTGA. CDR3 in amino acids: CASSLTPGYRYTF. CDR3 DNA: TGTGCCAGCAGCTTAACTCCGGGCTATCGCTACACCTTC.

Of note for this clone: Because the CDR3's place on the DNA is in doubt, the DNA is left out and the CDR3 is given as listed by TCRdb. This rearrangement joins TRBV21-1 to TRBJ2-6; the table assigns TRBD1, which was not confirmed against the DNA. TRBV21-1 is recorded as a pseudogene. The CDR3 has 19 residues if both end residues are counted. This chain's CDR3 is CASSKVATGWAGGANVLTF.

CDR3 nucleotides: TGTGCCAGCAGCGACCATCCAACTAGCACGGGTGGGACCCAGTACTTC. It yields the protein CASSDHPTSTGGTQYF. The chain employs TRBV11-2 and TRBJ2-5; TRBD2 is a possible D gene (6 bases). V was trimmed by 5 bases and J by 7 bases, leaving 23 bases between them. The germline V gene encodes CDR1 SGHAT and CDR2 FQNNGV. The CDR3 loop spans 16 amino acids.

The chain couples TRBV18 to TRBJ1-3, with no clear D. This CDR3 is 16 amino acids long. V gave up 2 bases and J gave up 0 bases, with 11 bases separating them. The V gene's germline CDR1 is KGHSH and CDR2 LQKENI. CDR3 amino acids: CASSPGGLVSGNTIYF. In nucleotides, the CDR3 is TGTGCCAGCTCACCAGGCGGATTAGTCTCTGGAAACACCATATATTTT.

This sequence joins TRBV4-1 and TRBJ2-7; D remains unclear. The CDR3 sequence is 14 residues long. The germline V gene encodes CDR1 MGHRA and CDR2 YSYEKL. V gave up 5 bases and J gave up 1 base, with 12 bases separating them. The CDR3 is CASSAQQGSYEQYF. The CDR3 DNA sequence: TGCGCCAGCAGCGCTCAGCAAGGGTCCTACGAGCAGTACTTC.

The chain uses TRBV18 and TRBJ2-1; 7 bases align to TRBD1. The CDR3 length is 14 residues. Germline V gene sequence: CDR1 KGHSH, CDR2 LQKENI. The junction had 7 bases not matched to a gene; V was cut back by 6 bases and J by 5 bases. The CDR3 DNA reads as TGTGCCAGCTCCTGGACAGGTTCCCACAATGAGCAGTTCTTC. Protein product: CASSWTGSHNEQFF.

This clone was seen a handful of times. The rearrangement uses TRBV10-3 and TRBJ2-5, with D tentatively TRBD2 (6 bases). V shed 3 bases and J shed 5 bases, with 13 bases lying between them. CDR1 is ENHRY, CDR2 SYGVKD, per germline. The CDR3 is 14 residues long. DNA for the CDR3: TGTGCCATCAGTGATTCCGCGGGGAGGGAGACCCAGTACTTC. Residues: CAISDSAGRETQYF.

The chain recombines TRBV28 with TRBJ1-1; 7 bases are a match to TRBD1. The CDR3 contains 11 residues. The germline V gene has CDR1 MDHEN and CDR2 SYDVKM. Trimming cost V 6 bases and J 11 bases; bases outside gene matches: 6. CDR3 in amino acids: CASRGDSWAFF. The CDR3 DNA reads as TGTGCCAGCAGGGGGGACAGCTGGGCTTTCTTT.

The chain carries TRBV19 and TRBJ1-4; possible D gene TRBD1, 5 bases. Trimming left V 6 bases short and J 4 bases short, with 18 bases between. Germline-derived CDR1 and CDR2 are LNHDA and SQIVND (reference sequence). CDR3 length: 16 residues. This CDR3 reads CASRPTLDGGNEKLFF. CDR3 nucleotide sequence: TGTGCCAGTAGGCCGACACTGGACGGGGGTAATGAAAAACTGTTTTTT.

The V and J genes are TRBV18 and TRBJ2-3, with TRBD2 identical over 7 bases. The CDR3 totals 14 residues. J lost 6 bases, V lost 0 bases, and 3 bases had no gene match. The V gene's germline CDR1 is KGHSH and CDR2 LQKENI. The CDR3 coding sequence is TGTGCCAGCTCACCACCGGGAGGGCCCGATACGCAGTATTTT. It yields the protein CASSPPGGPDTQYF.

V usage is TRBV19 and J usage is TRBJ2-2, with no clear D. Germline values: CDR1 LNHDA, CDR2 SQIVND (reference sequence). There are 14 residues in the CDR3. The V and J ends lost 5 bases and 1 base respectively, with 8 bases between them. The CDR3 DNA is TGTGCCAGTAGTCGGTTCGAGAACACCGGGGAGCTGTTTTTT. Its protein product is CASSRFENTGELFF.

The chain is built from TRBV7-2 and TRBJ1-5; D remains ambiguous. The germline CDR1 and CDR2 sequences are SGHTA and FQGNSA. The CDR3 has 13 residues. V shed 3 bases and J shed 3 bases, with 6 bases lying between them. CDR3 sequence: CASSFRSNQPQHF. CDR3 in DNA: TGTGCCAGCAGCTTTCGATCCAATCAGCCCCAGCATTTT.

The gene calls are TRBV2 and TRBJ2-2, with 14 bases identical to TRBD2. The CDR3 has 15 amino acids. Unmatched junction bases numbered 4, after V lost 7 bases and J lost 6 bases. The germline CDR1 and CDR2 sequences are SNHLY and FYNNEI. CDR3 bases: TGTGCCAGCATCGGGACTAGCGGGGGCCCCGGGGAGCTGTTTTTT. Amino acid sequence: CASIGTSGGPGELFF.

The chain carries TRBV7-9 and TRBJ1-2, with TRBD1 matching over 8 bases. In germline, CDR1 is SEHNR, CDR2 FQNEAQ (reference sequence). The CDR3 has 15 residues. The ends lost 1 base at V and 8 bases at J; junction bases unmatched: 9. The CDR3 DNA reads as TGTGCCAGCAGCTTAGGCCACCCAGGGGGCAAGGGCTACACCTTC. Its translation is CASSLGHPGGKGYTF.

This chain joins TRBV7-9 and TRBJ2-7; 8 positions agree with TRBD1. Germline V gene lookup returns CDR1 SEHNR and CDR2 FQNEAQ (reference sequence). The CDR3 covers 17 residues. J was trimmed by 6 bases and V by 5 bases; bases with no gene match: 18. The CDR3 spells CASSLRPTGVRSGEQYF. The CDR3 DNA sequence: TGTGCCAGCAGCCTGAGACCGACAGGGGTACGCAGCGGCGAGCAGTACTTC.

The genes are TRBV10-2 and TRBJ1-1, with D possibly matching TRBD1 (5 bases). Germline loops: CDR1 WSHSY, CDR2 SAAADI. The CDR3 runs to 16 residues. Trimming pared 1 base from V and 5 bases from J, leaving 17 bases between. The CDR3: CASSEYVGAGGTEAFF. CDR3 nucleotides: TGCGCCAGCAGTGAGTATGTAGGGGCAGGCGGGACTGAAGCTTTCTTT.

A few counts support this clone. This sequence joins TRBV19 and TRBJ1-5; D is possibly TRBD1 (5 bases). The CDR3 is 13 residues long. From germline, CDR1 is LNHDA and CDR2 SQIVND (reference sequence). Deletions cut 8 bases from V and 7 bases from J, with 15 bases between. The CDR3 DNA reads as TGTGCCAGTCGCCTCTCGGGGGTACAGCCCCAGCATTTT. Residues: CASRLSGVQPQHF.

The V gene is TRBV19, the J gene TRBJ2-6; D not certain. Germline-derived CDR1 and CDR2 are LNHDA and SQIVND (reference sequence). Trimming took off 5 bases at V and 0 bases at J, with 8 bases between the two ends. The length of the CDR3 is 15 residues. The chain's CDR3 is CASSPWNSGANVLTF. CDR3 nucleotide sequence: TGTGCCAGTAGTCCTTGGAACTCTGGGGCCAACGTCCTGACTTTC.

This clone has just one count. The chain combines TRBV5-1 with TRBJ2-7, with a possible D match to TRBD1 (6 bases). Germline CDR1 SGHRS, CDR2 YFSETQ. The CDR3 contains 14 residues. V lost 5 bases and J lost 3, with 15 bases in between. CDR3 in DNA: TGCGCCAGCAGGAGGGATGGACAGAACTACGAGCAGTACTTC. Residues: CASRRDGQNYEQYF. Full variable domain (missing parts from reference TRBV5-1 and TRBJ2-7): KAGVTQTPRYLIKTRGQQVTLSCSPISGHRSVSWYQQTPGQGLQFLFEYFSETQRNKGNFPGRFSGRQFSNSRSEMNVSTLELGDSALYLCASRRDGQNYEQYFGPGTRLTVT.

The chain links TRBV15 to TRBJ1-1; D gene uncertain. Germline V gene lookup returns CDR1 LNHNV and CDR2 YYDKDF (reference sequence). The CDR3 totals 11 residues. Trimming shortened V by 3 bases and J by 3 bases, and 2 bases separated the two germline ends. The DNA for the CDR3 is TGTGCCACCAGCAGGGACACTGAAGCTTTCTTT. As protein: CATSRDTEAFF.

The chain links TRBV30 to TRBJ1-5; no reliable D call. The V gene's germline CDR1 is GTSNPN and CDR2 SVGIG (reference sequence). This CDR3 spans 14 amino acids. Trimming left V 2 bases short and J 2 bases short, with 10 bases between. The CDR3 protein is CAWSHTARNQPQHF. The CDR3 coding sequence is TGTGCCTGGAGTCATACAGCCCGCAATCAGCCCCAGCATTTT.

The J gene is TRBJ2-5, the V gene TRBV5-1, with TRBD2 matching 14 bases. J was trimmed by 1 base and V by 3 bases; bases with no gene match: 2. The CDR3 covers 16 residues. Germline CDR1 SGHRS, CDR2 YFSETQ. For the CDR3, the DNA is TGCGCCAGCAGCTCCGGACTAGCGGGAGGCCAAGAGACCCAGTACTTC. Its protein is CASSSGLAGGQETQYF.

V gene TRBV7-9 combines with J gene TRBJ2-2, with D uncertain. The germline V and J ends were trimmed by 5 bases and 7 bases, with 14 bases remaining between them. The CDR3 spans 14 residues. From germline, CDR1 is SEHNR and CDR2 FQNEAQ (reference sequence). CDR3 in amino acids: CASSPFDAGGELFF. The CDR3 DNA sequence: TGTGCCAGCAGCCCCTTCGACGCCGGCGGGGAGCTGTTTTTT.